One sample yielded the 28 T cell receptor beta chains listed below, sequenced in a study of human T cells and chemical hapten exposure. TCRdb reanalysed the RACE reads using MiXCR and keeps one entry per CDR3 protein. Here the sample spans fewer than 500,000 distinct CDR3 sequences, 4.8% being singletons. Specified time point: patch test 1, 2 weeks after DPC sensitization. Sample treatment: therapeutic diphenylcyclopropenone sensitization with weekly scalp DPC. Sequencing was performed on whole blood, taken in connection with sensitization to the hapten diphenylcyclopropenone (DPC). These receptors all come from a woman in her forties or fifties with alopecia areata. Some clones in this sample may be carry-over from other donors' samples.

The genes are TRBV4-2 and TRBJ2-2; D unresolved. This CDR3 is 16 amino acids long. Looked up from germline, CDR1 is LGHNA and CDR2 is YNFKEQ. V lost 0 bases and J lost 3, with 11 bases in between. The CDR3 reads CASSQDHWYDTGELFF. The DNA for the CDR3 is TGTGCCAGCAGCCAAGATCATTGGTATGACACCGGGGAGCTGTTTTTT.

V is TRBV5-4 and J is TRBJ2-7; 8 bases line up with TRBD1. J was trimmed by 1 base and V by 4 bases; bases with no gene match: 4. This CDR3 contains 14 residues. Germline V gene sequence: CDR1 SGHNT, CDR2 YYREEE (reference sequence). CDR3 loop: CASSLRGRSYEQYF. CDR3 DNA: TGTGCCAGCAGCCTCAGGGGGCGATCCTACGAGCAGTACTTC.

This clonotype was counted only a few times. The gene calls are TRBV6-5 and TRBJ2-7; the match to TRBD1 covers 7 bases. The CDR3 has 13 amino acids. Per germline, CDR1 MNHEY and CDR2 SVGAGI. After removal of 6 bases from V and 6 bases from J, the junction contained 8 bases not matched to a gene. The CDR3 DNA follows: TGTGCCAGCAGCCCGACAGGGACGGCCGAGCAGTACTTC. It specifies CASSPTGTAEQYF.

The chain joins TRBV20-1 to TRBJ1-2; TRBD1 aligns across 12 bases. The CDR3 covers 15 residues. From germline, CDR1 is DFQATT and CDR2 SNEGSKA (reference sequence). Trimming cost V 4 bases and J 3 bases; bases outside gene matches: 6. The CDR3 DNA reads as TGCAGTGCTACTTCGGGACAGGGGGCAGACTATGGCTACACCTTC. Amino acids: CSATSGQGADYGYTF.

This clonotype was picked up a small number of times. The V gene is TRBV20-1, the J gene TRBJ2-3; D is perhaps TRBD1 (6 bases). Between the trimmed V and J ends, which lost 6 bases and 8 bases, there was a span of 12 bases. Per germline, CDR1 DFQATT and CDR2 SNEGSKA (reference sequence). This CDR3 comprises 11 residues. The CDR3 DNA reads TGCAGTGCGGACGACAGGTTTACGCAGTATTTT. This codes for CSADDRFTQYF.

The table lists this clonotype with many counts. The CDR3 region has the DNA TGTGCCAGCAGCTTAGCTGGAGTGGAAGCTTTCTTT. Translated, it gives CASSLAGVEAFF. The chain combines TRBV7-9 with TRBJ1-1, with no clear D. Germline CDR1 and CDR2: SEHNR and FQNEAQ (reference sequence). Trimming stripped 0 bases from V and 8 bases from J, with 7 bases between. This CDR3 region has 12 residues.

This clonotype has only a few counts. The chain combines TRBV2 with TRBJ2-5; D possibly matches TRBD1 or TRBD2 (5 bases each). The CDR3 runs to 15 residues. V lost 6 bases to trimming and J lost 5 bases, with 19 bases between them. CDR1 is SNHLY and CDR2 is FYNNEI in the germline V gene. The DNA of the CDR3 is TGTGCCAGCAGGCCCGATCCGGGACCGCGGGAGACCCAGTACTTC. It specifies CASRPDPGPRETQYF.

The genes are TRBV18 and TRBJ2-7; D gene unclear. Germline CDR1 reads KGHSH; CDR2 reads LQKENI. The V gene lost 2 bases and the J gene lost 2 bases, with 10 bases spanning the gap. The CDR3 runs 14 residues. CDR3 loop: CASSPRERPYEQYF. Written as DNA, the CDR3 is TGTGCCAGCTCACCAAGGGAAAGACCCTACGAGCAGTACTTC.

This clonotype was observed a single time. A clone one base away is much larger, so this may be a read error. V and J are TRBV6-5 and TRBJ1-2, with D unresolved. The V and J ends lost 0 bases and 5 bases respectively, with 7 bases between them. Germline CDR1 and CDR2: MNHEY and SVGAGI. The CDR3 contains 13 residues. The CDR3 reads CASSYSKIYGYTF. CDR3 in DNA: TGTGCCAGCAGTTACTCCAAGATTTATGGCTACACCTTC.

This clonotype was seen at least ten times. The V call is TRBV28, the J call TRBJ2-1, with 9 nucleotides matching TRBD1. The V and J ends lost 4 bases and 8 bases, in that order; junction bases with no gene match: 6. CDR1 and CDR2 from the germline V gene are MDHEN and SYDVKM. This CDR3 spans 14 amino acids. In nucleotides, the CDR3 is TGTGCCAGCAGTTCCAGACAGGGGGGGGATGAGCAGTTCTTC. As protein: CASSSRQGGDEQFF.

The chain is built from TRBV12-3 or TRBV12-4 and TRBJ1-3; tentative D call: TRBD1 (5 bases). The CDR3 runs 11 residues. V lost 3 bases and J lost 13, with 10 bases in between. In DNA form, the CDR3 reads TGTGCCAGCAGTTTCGACAGACCGATATATTTT. Translated: CASSFDRPIYF.

In this sample, this clonotype turned up many times. This chain links TRBV20-1 with TRBJ2-7; D possibly corresponds to TRBD2 (6 bases). Germline-derived CDR1 and CDR2 are DFQATT and SNEGSKA (reference sequence). Trimming left V 2 bases short and J 0 bases short, with 8 bases between. This CDR3 spans 13 amino acids. CDR3 sequence (DNA): TGCAGTGCTAGACTAGCGCACTCCTACGAGCAGTACTTC. Residues: CSARLAHSYEQYF.

This clonotype was observed at least ten times. This chain connects TRBV24-1 to TRBJ1-1, with D unclear. V lost 2 bases and J lost 2, with 17 bases in between. The CDR3 spans 17 residues. Germline-derived CDR1 and CDR2 are KGHDR and SFDVKD. The CDR3, as DNA: TGTGCCACCAGTGATTCTTCGTGCGTGACGCATAACACTGAAGCTTTCTTT. Residues: CATSDSSCVTHNTEAFF.

This clonotype was observed at least ten times. The genes are TRBV4-2 and TRBJ1-2, with D possibly matching TRBD1 (6 bases). The CDR3 is 13 residues long. Trimming took 0 bases from V and 8 from J, leaving 10 bases between them. Germline lookup yields CDR1 LGHNA and CDR2 YNFKEQ. For the CDR3, the DNA is TGTGCCAGCAGCCAAGAGCAGGGGCGGGGCTACACCTTC. Translating it yields CASSQEQGRGYTF.

This clonotype was observed a handful of times. The rearrangement joins TRBV12-3 or TRBV12-4 to TRBJ2-1; the D call may be TRBD1 or TRBD2 (6 bases each). This CDR3 region has 17 residues. Deletions cut 3 bases from V and 0 bases from J, with 15 bases between. CDR3 coding DNA: TGTGCCAGCAGTTTTTCCCTCGGGGGCTACTCCTACAATGAGCAGTTCTTC. Translation gives CASSFSLGGYSYNEQFF.

The sample holds a few counts of this clonotype. This chain links TRBV11-2 with TRBJ2-3, with 9 bases fitting TRBD2. Germline V gives CDR1 SGHAT, CDR2 FQNNGV. The CDR3 is 14 residues long. Trimming removed 3 bases from V and 6 bases from J; junction bases left unmatched: 4. CDR3 sequence (DNA): TGTGCCAGCAGCTTTCTAGCGGGAACTGATACGCAGTATTTT. It is translated as CASSFLAGTDTQYF.

The rearrangement joins TRBV7-2 to TRBJ2-7; 8 bases fit TRBD2. Germline CDR1 SGHTA, CDR2 FQGNSA. CDR3 length: 15 amino acids. Trimming took 3 bases from V and 2 from J; bases not matched to a gene: 6. This CDR3 is CASSFLAGSTYEQYF. The DNA of the CDR3 is TGTGCCAGCAGCTTTTTAGCGGGGTCTACCTACGAGCAGTACTTC.

The rearrangement joins TRBV7-9 to TRBJ2-5, with D perhaps matching TRBD1 (5 bases). The germline gives CDR1 SEHNR, CDR2 FQNEAQ (reference sequence). This CDR3 spans 13 amino acids. Between the trimmed V and J ends, which lost 4 bases and 3 bases, there was a span of 9 bases. In DNA, the CDR3 is TGTGCCAGCAGCTACGACAGCAAAGAGACCCAGTACTTC. Translated: CASSYDSKETQYF.

The sample holds a few counts of this clonotype. The V call is TRBV6-2 or TRBV6-3, the J call TRBJ2-1; D call uncertain. V lost 0 bases and J lost 9, with 15 bases in between. CDR3 length: 15 amino acids. Looked up from germline, CDR1 is MNHEY and CDR2 is SVGEGT. The CDR3 DNA follows: TGTGCCAGCAGTTACTCGAAGAGCTGGAACGGTGAGCAGTTCTTC. Its translation: CASSYSKSWNGEQFF.

This clonotype was seen more than once but under ten times. The chain links TRBV10-3 to TRBJ2-7; D unclear. The CDR3 has 14 amino acids. V was pared by 6 bases and J by 4 bases, with 16 bases between. Germline values: CDR1 ENHRY, CDR2 SYGVKD. In DNA, the CDR3 is TGTGCCATCAGCCCCGGTTATGGGAAGTACGAGCAGTACTTC. Its translation: CAISPGYGKYEQYF.

The sample holds many counts of this clonotype. The chain couples TRBV6-1 to TRBJ2-7, with D unclear. CDR1 and CDR2 from the germline V gene are MNHNS and SASEGT. V dropped 7 bases and J dropped 4 bases, with 17 bases sitting between them. The CDR3 runs to 14 residues. DNA for the CDR3: TGTGCCAGCACCCCAAGGATAGGTCGGTACGAGCAGTACTTC. This codes for CASTPRIGRYEQYF.

This clonotype came up many times. The chain carries TRBV6-2 or TRBV6-3 and TRBJ2-7; a possible D gene is TRBD2 (6 bases). Per germline, CDR1 MNHEY and CDR2 SVGEGT. CDR3 length: 17 amino acids. Deletions cut 7 bases from V and 0 bases from J, with 22 bases between. Here the CDR3 reads CASTHPGLKKSSYEQYF. The CDR3 DNA follows: TGTGCCAGCACCCACCCGGGACTCAAGAAGAGCTCCTACGAGCAGTACTTC.

Worth noting for this clonotype: The junction departs from the called germline gene at one end, perhaps through a read error. The chain joins TRBV7-8 to TRBJ1-4; 9 nucleotides match TRBD1. The germline V gene encodes CDR1 SGHVS and CDR2 FQNEAQ. The CDR3 has 17 amino acids. For the CDR3, the DNA is TGTGCCAGCAGCCCCCAGCCCCTGGACAGGGGTGGAGAAAAACTGTTATTT. The encoded protein is CASSPQPLDRGGEKLLF. The variable domain in full, completed from reference TRBV7-8 and TRBJ1-4, reads GAGVSQSPRYKVAKRGQDVALRCDPISGHVSLFWYQQALGQGPEFLTYFQNEAQLDKSGLPSDRFFAERPEGSVSTLKIQRTQQEDSAVYLCASSPQPLDRGGEKLLFGSGTQLSVL.

This clonotype has more than one count but fewer than ten. The chain is built from TRBV5-4 and TRBJ2-1, with 7 positions matching TRBD2. The germline gives CDR1 SGHNT, CDR2 YYREEE (reference sequence). V lost 2 bases to trimming and J lost 9 bases; unmatched junction nucleotides: 14. The CDR3 sequence is 16 residues long. The CDR3 bases are TGTGCCAGCAGCTTCTACGCGTCGGGAGGAATAGTTGAGCAGTTCTTC. Protein sequence: CASSFYASGGIVEQFF.

This clonotype was found many times. This chain links TRBV6-1 with TRBJ2-1; D may correspond to TRBD1 or TRBD2 (5 bases each). Trimming removed 7 bases from V and 8 bases from J, with 18 bases in between. The CDR3 runs to 14 residues. In germline, CDR1 is MNHNS, CDR2 SASEGT. The CDR3 nucleotides are TGTGCCAGCATGGGACCCAGGATTTACGATGAGCAGTTCTTC. It yields the protein CASMGPRIYDEQFF.

This clonotype showed up many times. CDR3 amino acids: CASYLPGGTEQYF. The DNA for the CDR3 is TGTGCCTCCTACTTGCCGGGAGGCACCGAGCAGTACTTC. V usage is TRBV2 and J usage is TRBJ2-7; 7 bases fit TRBD2. Per germline, CDR1 SNHLY and CDR2 FYNNEI. The CDR3 totals 13 residues. V gave up 11 bases and J gave up 6 bases; unmatched junction bases: 13.

This clonotype was detected only a few times. The V call is TRBV20-1, the J call TRBJ2-3; D may be TRBD1 (5 bases). The germline V gene encodes CDR1 DFQATT and CDR2 SNEGSKA (reference sequence). The CDR3 contains 14 residues. Trimming took off 5 bases at V and 5 bases at J, with 17 bases between the two ends. CDR3 residues: CSALSSGILDTQYF. The CDR3 coding sequence is TGCAGTGCTCTCTCGTCAGGGATTTTAGATACGCAGTATTTT.

This clonotype was recorded at least ten times. CDR3 protein: CASRPQGSGANVLTF. As DNA, the CDR3 is TGCGCCAGCAGGCCTCAGGGATCCGGGGCCAACGTCCTGACTTTC. V is TRBV10-2 and J is TRBJ2-6, with D perhaps matching TRBD1 (5 bases). This CDR3 comprises 15 residues. V lost 6 bases to trimming and J lost 4 bases, with 13 bases between them. Germline V gives CDR1 WSHSY, CDR2 SAAADI.